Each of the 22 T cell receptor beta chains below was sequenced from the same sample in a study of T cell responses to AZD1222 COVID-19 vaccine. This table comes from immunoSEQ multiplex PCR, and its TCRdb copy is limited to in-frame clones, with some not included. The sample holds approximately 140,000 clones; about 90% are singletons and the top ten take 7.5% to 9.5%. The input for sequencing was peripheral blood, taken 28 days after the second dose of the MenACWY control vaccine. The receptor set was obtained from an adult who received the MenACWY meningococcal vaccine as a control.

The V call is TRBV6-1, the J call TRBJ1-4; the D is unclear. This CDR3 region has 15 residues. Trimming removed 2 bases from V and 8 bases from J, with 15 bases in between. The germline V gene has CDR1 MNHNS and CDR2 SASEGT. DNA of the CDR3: TGTGCCAGCAGTGAAATCGAGGGAAGAGGGGAAAAACTGTTTTTT. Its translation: CASSEIEGRGEKLFF.

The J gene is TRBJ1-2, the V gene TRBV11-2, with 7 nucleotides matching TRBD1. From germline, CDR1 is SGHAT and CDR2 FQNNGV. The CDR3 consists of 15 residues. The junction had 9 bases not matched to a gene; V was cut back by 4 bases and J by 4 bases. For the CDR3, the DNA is TGTGCCAGCAGCTCCCGGGACAGAATAATCTATGGCTACACCTTC. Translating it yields CASSSRDRIIYGYTF. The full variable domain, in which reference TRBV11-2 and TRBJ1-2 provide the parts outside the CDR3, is EAGVAQSPRYKIIEKRQSVAFWCNPISGHATLYWYQQILGQGPKLLIQFQNNGVVDDSQLPKDRFSAERLKGVDSTLKIQPAKLEDSAVYLCASSSRDRIIYGYTFGSGTRLTVV.

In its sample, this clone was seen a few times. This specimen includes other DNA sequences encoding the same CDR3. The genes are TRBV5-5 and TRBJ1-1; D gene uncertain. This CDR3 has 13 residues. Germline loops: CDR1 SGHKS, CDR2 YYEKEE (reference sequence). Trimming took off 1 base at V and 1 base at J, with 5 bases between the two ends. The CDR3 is CASSLIQNTEAFF. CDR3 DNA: TGTGCCAGCAGCTTGATACAGAACACTGAAGCTTTCTTT.

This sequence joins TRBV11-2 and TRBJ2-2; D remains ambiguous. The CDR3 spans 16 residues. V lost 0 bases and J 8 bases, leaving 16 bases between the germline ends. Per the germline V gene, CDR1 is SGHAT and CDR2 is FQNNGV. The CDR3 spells CASSLDSTARVGELFF. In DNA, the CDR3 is TGTGCCAGCAGCTTAGATTCGACGGCCCGTGTGGGGGAGCTGTTTTTT.

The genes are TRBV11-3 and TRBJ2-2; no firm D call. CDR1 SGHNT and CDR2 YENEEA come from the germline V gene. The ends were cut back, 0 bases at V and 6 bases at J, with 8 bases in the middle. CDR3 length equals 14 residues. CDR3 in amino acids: CASSLDLQAGELFF. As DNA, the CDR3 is TGTGCCAGCAGCTTAGATTTGCAGGCCGGGGAGCTGTTTTTT.

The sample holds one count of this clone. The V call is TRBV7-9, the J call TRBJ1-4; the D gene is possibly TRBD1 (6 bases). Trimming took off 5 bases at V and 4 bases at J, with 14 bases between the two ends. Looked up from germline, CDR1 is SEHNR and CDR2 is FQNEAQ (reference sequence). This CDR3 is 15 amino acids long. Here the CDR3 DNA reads TGTGCCAGCAGCCTCCAGGGGAGGAGTAATGAAAAACTGTTTTTT. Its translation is CASSLQGRSNEKLFF.

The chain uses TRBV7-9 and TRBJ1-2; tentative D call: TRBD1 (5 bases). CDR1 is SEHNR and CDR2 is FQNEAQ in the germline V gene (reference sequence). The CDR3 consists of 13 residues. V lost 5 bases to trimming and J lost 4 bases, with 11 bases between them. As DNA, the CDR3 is TGTGCCAGCAGCGAGGGACGCGGCTATGGCTACACCTTC. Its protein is CASSEGRGYGYTF.

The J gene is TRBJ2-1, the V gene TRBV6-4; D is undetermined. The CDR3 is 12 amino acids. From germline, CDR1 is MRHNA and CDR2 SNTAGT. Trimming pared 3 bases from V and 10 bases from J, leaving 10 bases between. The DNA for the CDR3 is TGTGCCAGCAGTGATAGCCACACCGAGCAGTTCTTC. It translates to CASSDSHTEQFF.

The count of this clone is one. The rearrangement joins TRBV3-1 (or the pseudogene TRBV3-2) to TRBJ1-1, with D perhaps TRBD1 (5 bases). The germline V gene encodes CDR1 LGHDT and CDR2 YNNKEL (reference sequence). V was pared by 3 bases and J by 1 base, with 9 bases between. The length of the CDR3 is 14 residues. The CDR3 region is CASSQVTANTEAFF. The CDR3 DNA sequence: TGTGCCAGCAGCCAGGTGACAGCGAACACTGAAGCTTTCTTT.

CDR3 sequence (DNA): TGTGCCAGCAGCTCTGACTTGACCGGGGAGCTGTTTTTT. Translation gives CASSSDLTGELFF. The rearrangement joins TRBV9 to TRBJ2-2, with unresolved D. The V and J ends lost 4 bases and 5 bases respectively, with 9 bases between them. This CDR3 region has 13 residues. CDR1 is SGDLS and CDR2 is YYNGEE in the germline V gene.

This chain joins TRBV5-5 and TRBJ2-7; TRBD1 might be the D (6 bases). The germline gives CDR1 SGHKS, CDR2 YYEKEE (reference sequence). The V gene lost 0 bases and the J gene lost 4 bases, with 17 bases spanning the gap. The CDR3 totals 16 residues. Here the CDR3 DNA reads TGTGCCAGCAGCTTGGGGCCGTCACAGGGAGAATACGAGCAGTACTTC. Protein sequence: CASSLGPSQGEYEQYF.

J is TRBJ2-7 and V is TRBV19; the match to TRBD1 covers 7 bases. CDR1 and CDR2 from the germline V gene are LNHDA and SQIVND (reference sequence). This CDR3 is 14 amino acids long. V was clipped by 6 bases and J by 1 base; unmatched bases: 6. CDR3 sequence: CASSLQGSSYEQYF. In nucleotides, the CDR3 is TGTGCCAGTAGCCTACAGGGGTCGTCCTACGAGCAGTACTTC.

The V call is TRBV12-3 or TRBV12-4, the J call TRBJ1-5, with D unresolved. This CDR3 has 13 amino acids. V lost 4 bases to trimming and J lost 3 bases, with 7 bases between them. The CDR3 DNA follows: TGTGCCAGCAGTTCTGGGAACAATCAGCCCCAGCATTTT. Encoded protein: CASSSGNNQPQHF.

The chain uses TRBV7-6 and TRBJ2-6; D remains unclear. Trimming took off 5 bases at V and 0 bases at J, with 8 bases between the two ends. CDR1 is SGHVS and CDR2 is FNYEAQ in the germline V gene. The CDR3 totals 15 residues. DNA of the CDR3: TGTGCCAGCAGCCCTCAGATCTCTGGGGCCAACGTCCTGACTTTC. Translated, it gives CASSPQISGANVLTF.

CDR3 sequence reads: CASSSLGTQNTEAFF. The DNA of the CDR3 is TGTGCCAGCAGTTCCCTCGGGACCCAGAACACTGAAGCTTTCTTT. The V and J genes are TRBV28 and TRBJ1-1; D might be TRBD1 (5 bases). The CDR3 runs 15 residues. Germline assignment: CDR1 MDHEN and CDR2 SYDVKM. Trimming took off 4 bases at V and 1 base at J, with 13 bases between the two ends.

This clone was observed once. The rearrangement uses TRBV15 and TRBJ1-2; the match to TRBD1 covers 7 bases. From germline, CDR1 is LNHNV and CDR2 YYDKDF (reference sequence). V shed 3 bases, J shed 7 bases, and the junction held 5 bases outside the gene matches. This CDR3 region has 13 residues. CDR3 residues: CATSRGDSVGYTF. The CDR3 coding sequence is TGTGCCACCAGCAGGGGGGACAGCGTTGGCTACACCTTC.

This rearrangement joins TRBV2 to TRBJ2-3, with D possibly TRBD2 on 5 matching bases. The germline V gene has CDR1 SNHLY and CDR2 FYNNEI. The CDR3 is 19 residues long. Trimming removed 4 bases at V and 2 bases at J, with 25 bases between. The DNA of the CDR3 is TGTGCCAGCAGTGTCAGAGGTGGGAGTGGATCTACCAACACAGATACGCAGTATTTT. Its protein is CASSVRGGSGSTNTDTQYF.

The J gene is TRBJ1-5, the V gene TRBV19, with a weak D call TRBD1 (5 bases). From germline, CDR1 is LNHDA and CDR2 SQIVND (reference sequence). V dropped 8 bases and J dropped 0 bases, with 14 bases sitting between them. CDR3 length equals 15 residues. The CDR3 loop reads CASRRGGYSNQPQHF. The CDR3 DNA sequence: TGTGCCAGTCGAAGGGGAGGGTATAGCAATCAGCCCCAGCATTTT.

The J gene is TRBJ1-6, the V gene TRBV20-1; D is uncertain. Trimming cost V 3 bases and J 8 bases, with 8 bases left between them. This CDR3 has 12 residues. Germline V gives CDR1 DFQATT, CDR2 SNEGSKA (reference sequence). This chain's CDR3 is CSASRVDSPLHF. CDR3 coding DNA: TGCAGTGCTAGTAGAGTTGATTCACCCCTCCACTTT.

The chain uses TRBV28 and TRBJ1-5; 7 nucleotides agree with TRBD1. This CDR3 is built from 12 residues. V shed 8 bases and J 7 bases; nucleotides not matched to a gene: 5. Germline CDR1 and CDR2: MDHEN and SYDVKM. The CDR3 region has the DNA TGTGCCAGCGCAGGGGGTTCCCAGCCCCAGCATTTT. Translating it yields CASAGGSQPQHF.

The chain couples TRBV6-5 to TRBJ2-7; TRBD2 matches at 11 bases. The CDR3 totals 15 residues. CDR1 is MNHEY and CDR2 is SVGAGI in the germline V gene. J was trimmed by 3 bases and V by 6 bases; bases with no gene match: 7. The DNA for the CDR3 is TGTGCCAGCAGCCGAGGACTAGCGGGCCACTACGAGCAGTACTTC. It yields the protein CASSRGLAGHYEQYF.

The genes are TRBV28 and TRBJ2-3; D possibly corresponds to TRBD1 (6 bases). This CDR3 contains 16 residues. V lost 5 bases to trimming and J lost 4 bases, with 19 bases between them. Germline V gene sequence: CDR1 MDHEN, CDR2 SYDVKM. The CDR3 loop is CASSPGAGALSDTQYF. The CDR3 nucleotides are TGTGCCAGCAGTCCCGGGGCAGGGGCCCTCTCAGATACGCAGTATTTT.